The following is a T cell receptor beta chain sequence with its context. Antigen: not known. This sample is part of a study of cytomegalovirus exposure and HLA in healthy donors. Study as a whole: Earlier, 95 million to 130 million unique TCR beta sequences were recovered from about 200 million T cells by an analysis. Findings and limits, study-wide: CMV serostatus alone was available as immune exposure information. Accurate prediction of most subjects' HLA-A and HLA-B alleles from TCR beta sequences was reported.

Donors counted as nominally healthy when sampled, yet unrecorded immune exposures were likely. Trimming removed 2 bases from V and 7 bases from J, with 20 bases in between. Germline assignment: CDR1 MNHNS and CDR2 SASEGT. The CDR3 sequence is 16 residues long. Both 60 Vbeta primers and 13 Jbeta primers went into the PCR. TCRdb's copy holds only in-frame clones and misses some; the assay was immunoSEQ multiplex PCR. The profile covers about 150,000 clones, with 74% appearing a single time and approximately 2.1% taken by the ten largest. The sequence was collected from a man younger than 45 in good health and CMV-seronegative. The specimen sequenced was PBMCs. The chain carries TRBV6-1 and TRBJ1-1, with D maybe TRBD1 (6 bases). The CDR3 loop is CASSERASRGRGEAFF. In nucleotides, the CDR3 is TGTGCCAGCAGTGAAAGGGCGTCGCGGGGGCGCGGTGAAGCTTTCTTT.